The T cell receptor beta chain described here comes from a study of blood T cell repertoires in COVID-19. Study in general: The origin of the acute and convalescent COVID-19 samples was the United States, Italy and Spain. Sample material is recorded as cDNA or gDNA derived from T cells, B-cell-depleted T cells, or PBMCs.

In the study's own analysis: How many nucleated cells were present was estimated from reference gene primer amplification. Measured with immunoSEQ multiplex PCR; TCRdb has only the in-frame clones, and not every one. The DNA was the basis for D and trimming; V, J and clone size are from that table. The sample lists 70,000 to 95,000 clones, nearly 90% occurring once. V was cut by 2 bases and J by 5 bases, with 12 bases left in between. The CDR3 has 14 amino acids. CDR1 is SNHLY and CDR2 is FYNNEI in the germline V gene. The chain recombines TRBV2 with TRBJ1-1; D call uncertain. Sequencing input: peripheral blood. This clonotype originated in a man in his 70s with acute or convalescent COVID-19. CDR3 nucleotide sequence: TGTGCCAGCAGTGAATACGGCGGGTGGACTGAAGCTTTCTTT. Its protein is CASSEYGGWTEAFF.